Following are 28 T cell receptor beta chains from one sample sequenced in a study of naive and memory T cell subsets. The beta constant-region primer was an equimolar mix of two oligonucleotides covering TRBC1 and TRBC2. TCRdb called the UMI-ligation and nested PCR reads again in MiXCR, with one record for every CDR3 protein. Of approximately 89,000 distinct CDR3 sequences listed, roughly 7% are singletons. Sequenced input: central memory CD4+ T cells from blood. These receptors were taken from a human donor in good health.

This clonotype was seen more than once but under ten times. The chain combines TRBV18 with TRBJ2-1; 10 nucleotides match TRBD2. Germline trimming cut 0 bases from V and 10 bases from J; bases unmatched to any gene: 9. The germline CDR1 and CDR2 sequences are KGHSH and LQKENI. CDR3 length: 16 amino acids. CDR3 sequence: CASSPPLAGDVREQFF. CDR3 DNA: TGTGCCAGCTCACCACCCCTAGCGGGAGATGTGCGGGAGCAGTTCTTC.

This clonotype was detected a few times. V gene TRBV7-2 combines with J gene TRBJ2-1; D might be TRBD1 or TRBD2, each matching 5 bases. CDR3 length equals 13 residues. With 3 bases removed from V and 8 bases from J, the gap between germline ends came to 11 bases. Germline V gene data show CDR1 as SGHTA and CDR2 as FQGNSA. The CDR3 DNA reads as TGTGCCAGCAGCTTCGCCCAGGGACATGAGCAGTTCTTC. Its translation: CASSFAQGHEQFF.

This clonotype was recorded at least ten times. The V and J genes are TRBV7-2 and TRBJ1-4, with D maybe TRBD1 (5 bases). Trimming pared 5 bases from V and 8 bases from J, leaving 18 bases between. Germline V gene data show CDR1 as SGHTA and CDR2 as FQGNSA. The CDR3 runs to 15 residues. The CDR3 DNA reads TGTGCCAGCAGCCCAAGCAACATGGGGGGAGAAAAACTGTTTTTT. This encodes CASSPSNMGGEKLFF.

The sample holds many counts of this clonotype. V usage is TRBV18 and J usage is TRBJ1-1; D not certain. The CDR3 runs 13 residues. The V end lost 5 bases, the J end lost 3 bases, and 10 bases lay between the germline ends. Germline V gene data show CDR1 as KGHSH and CDR2 as LQKENI. The CDR3 coding sequence is TGTGCCAGCTCAGTAAACCGGGACACTGAAGCTTTCTTT. This gives the protein CASSVNRDTEAFF.

The chain employs TRBV9 and TRBJ1-4, with D perhaps TRBD1 (6 bases). CDR1 and CDR2 (germline): SGDLS, YYNGEE. This CDR3 spans 14 amino acids. With 3 bases removed from V and 11 bases from J, the gap between germline ends came to 17 bases. DNA for the CDR3: TGTGCCAGCAGCGCCGATCCGGGGGCCGGTAAACTGTTTTTT. Translated, it gives CASSADPGAGKLFF.

This clonotype came up many times. The chain has TRBV9 and TRBJ1-1; D is undetermined. The CDR3 has 13 residues. CDR1 is SGDLS, CDR2 YYNGEE, per germline. V shed 2 bases and J shed 7 bases, with 12 bases lying between them. The DNA of the CDR3 is TGTGCCAGCAGCGTTTTCCTCCACAGTGAAGCTTTCTTT. Translated: CASSVFLHSEAFF.

The V gene is TRBV18, the J gene TRBJ1-2, with TRBD1 as a possible D gene (5 bases). Germline CDR1 KGHSH, CDR2 LQKENI. The CDR3 is made up of 15 amino acids. The germline V and J ends were trimmed by 5 bases and 5 bases, with 18 bases remaining between them. The CDR3 bases are TGTGCCAGCTCAGAATATACCGGGACTTCATATGGCTACACCTTC. It codes for CASSEYTGTSYGYTF. The complete variable domain, with remaining parts taken from reference TRBV18 and TRBJ1-2, reads NAGVMQNPRHLVRRRGQEARLRCSPMKGHSHVYWYRQLPEEGLKFMVYLQKENIIDESGMPKERFSAEFPKEGPSILRIQQVVRGDSAAYFCASSEYTGTSYGYTFGSGTRLTVV.

In this sample, this clonotype turned up a few times. The chain combines TRBV12-3 or TRBV12-4 with TRBJ2-2; maybe TRBD2 (6 bases). The CDR3 is made up of 16 amino acids. The V end lost 5 bases, the J end lost 1 base, and 14 bases lay between the germline ends. The CDR3 reads CASSPDAGRNTGELFF. CDR3 DNA: TGTGCCAGCAGTCCCGACGCCGGGAGGAACACCGGGGAGCTGTTTTTT.

At least ten counts were recorded for this clonotype. The V and J genes are TRBV20-1 and TRBJ1-1; D call uncertain. The V end was cut by 0 bases, the J end by 3 bases, with 14 bases between. This CDR3 has 15 residues. Germline V lookup: CDR1 DFQATT, CDR2 SNEGSKA (reference sequence). The CDR3 loop is CSARDERPGHTEAFF. The DNA for the CDR3 is TGCAGTGCTAGAGATGAGCGGCCAGGCCACACTGAAGCTTTCTTT.

This clonotype was counted a few times. The chain carries TRBV29-1 and TRBJ2-7; D unresolved. Deletions cut 5 bases from V and 6 bases from J, with 11 bases between. This CDR3 is 11 amino acids long. CDR1 and CDR2 (germline): SQVTM, ANQGSEA. CDR3 amino acids: CSVRMTTEQYF. Here the CDR3 DNA reads TGCAGCGTTCGGATGACAACCGAGCAGTACTTC.

This clonotype was detected a few times. The chain is built from TRBV5-4 and TRBJ1-5, with TRBD1 matching over 7 bases. Germline loops: CDR1 SGHNT, CDR2 YYREEE (reference sequence). V trimming: 3 bases; J trimming: 2 bases; junction bases outside the gene matches: 2. CDR3 length: 14 amino acids. This CDR3 reads CASSSGTGNQPQHF. CDR3 in DNA: TGTGCCAGCAGCTCCGGGACAGGCAATCAGCCCCAGCATTTT.

The table lists this clonotype with a few counts. The gene calls are TRBV25-1 and TRBJ1-2; D gene ambiguous. Trimming took off 0 bases at V and 4 bases at J, with 9 bases between the two ends. The germline V gene encodes CDR1 MGHDK and CDR2 SYGVNS. The CDR3 runs to 14 residues. The CDR3 nucleotides read TGTGCCAGCAGTGAATACGGCCGGTCCTATGGCTACACCTTC. Residues: CASSEYGRSYGYTF.

Only a few counts were recorded for this clonotype. This chain connects TRBV7-6 to TRBJ2-1, with 7 bases identical to TRBD1. Germline V lookup: CDR1 SGHVS, CDR2 FNYEAQ. This CDR3 is 14 amino acids long. V was pared by 4 bases and J by 9 bases, with 9 bases of the junction left unmatched. CDR3 sequence: CASSWGQRTSEQFF. The CDR3 DNA is TGTGCCAGCAGCTGGGGACAGCGTACAAGTGAGCAGTTCTTC.

This clonotype was observed at least ten times. This CDR3 reads CASSLWGNQPQHF. The DNA for the CDR3 is TGTGCCAGCAGCTTGTGGGGAAATCAGCCCCAGCATTTT. The chain employs TRBV7-2 and TRBJ1-5; D is undetermined. This CDR3 comprises 13 residues. Trimming removed 3 bases at V and 4 bases at J, with 7 bases between. Per germline, CDR1 SGHTA and CDR2 FQGNSA.

This chain links TRBV20-1 with TRBJ2-3, with D possibly TRBD2 on 5 matching bases. V lost 6 bases and J lost 9, with 22 bases in between. This CDR3 spans 14 amino acids. Germline V lookup: CDR1 DFQATT, CDR2 SNEGSKA (reference sequence). CDR3 protein: CSAMKAEGGGTQYF. In nucleotides, the CDR3 is TGCAGTGCCATGAAGGCCGAAGGCGGAGGCACGCAGTATTTT.

This clonotype was observed many times. The chain recombines TRBV12-3 or TRBV12-4 with TRBJ1-2, with 10 bases identical to TRBD1. Trimming at V came to 1 base and at J to 6 bases, leaving 8 bases not matched to a gene. The CDR3 is made up of 16 amino acids. CDR3 region: CASSLVRTGGIDGYTF. The CDR3 bases are TGTGCCAGCAGTTTAGTCCGGACAGGGGGAATTGATGGCTACACCTTC.

At least ten counts were recorded for this clonotype. J is TRBJ1-1 and V is TRBV12-3 or TRBV12-4; D might be TRBD1 (6 bases). V lost 5 bases and J lost 1, with 11 bases in between. The length of the CDR3 is 14 residues. CDR3 DNA: TGTGCCAGCAGTCTGGGACATTCGAACACTGAAGCTTTCTTT. It yields the protein CASSLGHSNTEAFF.

This clonotype was detected a few times. The chain couples TRBV6-2 or TRBV6-3 to TRBJ2-1, with D perhaps TRBD1 (5 bases). Trimming cost V 9 bases and J 6 bases, with 15 bases left between them. CDR1 MNHEY and CDR2 SVGEGT come from the germline V gene. The CDR3 is made up of 13 amino acids. The CDR3 nucleotides are TGTGCCAGTCTGTTCCGACAGACCAATGAGCAGTTCTTC. Protein sequence: CASLFRQTNEQFF.

This clonotype has at least ten counts. The J gene is TRBJ2-7, the V gene TRBV12-3 or TRBV12-4; 7 bases align to TRBD2. The CDR3 is 14 amino acids. J lost 1 base, V lost 4 bases, and 4 bases had no gene match. Here the CDR3 reads CASSSSGGSYEQYF. In nucleotides, the CDR3 is TGTGCCAGCAGTTCTAGCGGAGGGTCCTACGAGCAGTACTTC.

This clonotype was counted a few times. The chain couples TRBV6-4 to TRBJ2-3, with 11 positions matching TRBD1. The CDR3 runs 15 residues. With 6 bases clipped from V and 6 bases from J, the junction kept 8 bases outside the gene matches. Germline loops: CDR1 MRHNA, CDR2 SNTAGT. The CDR3 nucleotides are TGTGCCAGCAGCGCCGGGACAGGGGGTTGGGATACGCAGTATTTT. This sequence encodes CASSAGTGGWDTQYF.

The V gene is TRBV19, the J gene TRBJ2-5; 8 bases agree with TRBD1. Trimming took 6 bases from V and 5 from J; bases not matched to a gene: 11. The germline CDR1 and CDR2 sequences are LNHDA and SQIVND (reference sequence). The CDR3 consists of 15 residues. CDR3 DNA: TGTGCCAGTAGGGGTTCCGGGACAGGTGAGGAGACCCAGTACTTC. Its translation: CASRGSGTGEETQYF.

The chain joins TRBV24-1 to TRBJ2-1; D gene ambiguous. V shed 3 bases and J shed 1 base, with 9 bases lying between them. The V gene's germline CDR1 is KGHDR and CDR2 SFDVKD. CDR3 length: 15 residues. The CDR3 sequence is CATSDADLSYNEQFF. CDR3 DNA sequence: TGTGCCACCAGTGATGCAGACCTATCCTACAATGAGCAGTTCTTC.

The CDR3 DNA reads as TGTGCCAGCAGTTACTCGAGCGGACCCTACGAGCAGTACTTC. Amino acid sequence: CASSYSSGPYEQYF. The gene calls are TRBV6-2 or TRBV6-3 and TRBJ2-7, with D possibly being TRBD2 (5 bases). Trimming removed 0 bases at V and 2 bases at J, with 8 bases between. Germline CDR1 MNHEY, CDR2 SVGEGT. The CDR3 runs to 14 residues.

This clonotype was seen repeatedly, ten times or more. The rearrangement links TRBV30 to TRBJ1-5; 7 positions match TRBD1. Trimming cost V 3 bases and J 4 bases; bases outside gene matches: 6. This CDR3 contains 14 residues. The V gene's germline CDR1 is GTSNPN and CDR2 SVGIG (reference sequence). In DNA, the CDR3 is TGTGCCTGGAGCCGCAGGGGGGGAAATCAGCCCCAGCATTTT. Protein product: CAWSRRGGNQPQHF.

This clonotype was seen repeatedly, ten times or more. The chain joins TRBV20-1 to TRBJ1-6, with no clear D. Trimming took 1 base from V and 3 from J, leaving 7 bases between them. The CDR3 runs 14 residues. Germline-derived CDR1 and CDR2 are DFQATT and SNEGSKA (reference sequence). As DNA, the CDR3 is TGCAGTGCTAGAGTGGGAGTCTATAATTCACCCCTCCACTTT. The encoded protein is CSARVGVYNSPLHF.

The chain carries TRBV11-2 and TRBJ2-3, with 7 bases fitting TRBD2. This CDR3 is 15 amino acids long. After removal of 1 base from V and 6 bases from J, the junction contained 7 bases not matched to a gene. Germline V lookup: CDR1 SGHAT, CDR2 FQNNGV. In nucleotides, the CDR3 is TGTGCCAGCAGCTTAGTGACTAGGGACTACGATACGCAGTATTTT. As protein: CASSLVTRDYDTQYF.

This clonotype was counted many times. The chain is built from TRBV12-3 or TRBV12-4 and TRBJ1-4; 9 nucleotides align to TRBD1. J gave up 3 bases and V 5 bases, and 4 bases lay outside the gene matches. The CDR3 runs 15 residues. The CDR3 DNA follows: TGTGCCAGCAGTATACAGGGGGCACCTAATGAAAAACTGTTTTTT. It is translated as CASSIQGAPNEKLFF.

At least ten counts were recorded for this clonotype. The genes are TRBV20-1 and TRBJ1-2; D perhaps matches TRBD1 (5 bases). Germline V gene lookup returns CDR1 DFQATT and CDR2 SNEGSKA (reference sequence). This CDR3 is built from 14 residues. V was pared by 1 base and J by 4 bases, with 13 bases between. The CDR3 is CSARAQGIFYGYTF. The CDR3 DNA follows: TGCAGTGCTAGAGCCCAGGGTATCTTCTATGGCTACACCTTC.